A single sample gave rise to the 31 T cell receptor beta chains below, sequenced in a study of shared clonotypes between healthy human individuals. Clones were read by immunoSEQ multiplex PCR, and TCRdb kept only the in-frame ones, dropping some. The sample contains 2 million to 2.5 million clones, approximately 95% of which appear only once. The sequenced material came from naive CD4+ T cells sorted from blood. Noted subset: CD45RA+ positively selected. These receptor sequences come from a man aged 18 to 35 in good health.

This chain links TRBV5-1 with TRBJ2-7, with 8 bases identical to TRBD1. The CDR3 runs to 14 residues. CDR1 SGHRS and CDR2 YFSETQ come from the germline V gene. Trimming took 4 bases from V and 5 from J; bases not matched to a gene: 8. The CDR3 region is CASSPGQGTDEQYF. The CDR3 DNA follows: TGCGCCAGCAGCCCAGGACAGGGAACTGACGAGCAGTACTTC.

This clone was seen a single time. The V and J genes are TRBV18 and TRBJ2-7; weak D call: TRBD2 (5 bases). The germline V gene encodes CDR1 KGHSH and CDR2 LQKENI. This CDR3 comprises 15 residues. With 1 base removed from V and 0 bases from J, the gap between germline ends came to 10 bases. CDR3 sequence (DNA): TGTGCCAGCTCACCACAGGACGGACTCTCCTACGAGCAGTACTTC. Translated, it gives CASSPQDGLSYEQYF.

CDR3 nucleotides: TGTGCCAGCAGTCGTCATGGGGCGAATGAAAAACTGTTTTTT. It yields the protein CASSRHGANEKLFF. V usage is TRBV27 and J usage is TRBJ1-4, with D possibly being TRBD1 (5 bases). Trimming removed 5 bases from V and 5 bases from J, with 12 bases in between. Germline V CDR1 and CDR2: MNHEY, SMNVEV (reference sequence). The CDR3 has 14 amino acids.

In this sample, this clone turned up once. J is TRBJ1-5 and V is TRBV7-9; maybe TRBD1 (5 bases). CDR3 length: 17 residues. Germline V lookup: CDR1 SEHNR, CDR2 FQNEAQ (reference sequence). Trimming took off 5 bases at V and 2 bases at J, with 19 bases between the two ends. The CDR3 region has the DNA TGTGCCAGCAGCACAACGACTGGGGGTTGGGGCAATCAGCCCCAGCATTTT. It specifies CASSTTTGGWGNQPQHF.

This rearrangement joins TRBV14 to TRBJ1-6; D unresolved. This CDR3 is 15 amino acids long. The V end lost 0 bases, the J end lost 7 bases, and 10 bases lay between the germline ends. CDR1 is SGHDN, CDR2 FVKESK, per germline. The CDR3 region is CASSQESRQNSPLHF. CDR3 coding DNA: TGTGCCAGCAGCCAAGAATCCAGGCAAAATTCACCCCTCCACTTT.

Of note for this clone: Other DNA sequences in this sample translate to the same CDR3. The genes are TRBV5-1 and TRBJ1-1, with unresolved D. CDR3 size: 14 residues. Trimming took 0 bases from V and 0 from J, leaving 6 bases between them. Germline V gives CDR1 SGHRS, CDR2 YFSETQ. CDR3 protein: CASSLGRLNTEAFF. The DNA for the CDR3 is TGCGCCAGCAGCTTGGGGCGGCTGAACACTGAAGCTTTCTTT.

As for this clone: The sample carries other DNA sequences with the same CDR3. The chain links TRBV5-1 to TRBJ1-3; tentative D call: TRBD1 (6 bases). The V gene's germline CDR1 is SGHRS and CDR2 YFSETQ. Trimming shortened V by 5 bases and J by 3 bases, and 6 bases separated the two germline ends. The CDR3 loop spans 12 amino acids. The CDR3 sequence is CASRDSGNTIYF. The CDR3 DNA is TGCGCCAGCAGGGACAGTGGAAACACCATATATTTT.

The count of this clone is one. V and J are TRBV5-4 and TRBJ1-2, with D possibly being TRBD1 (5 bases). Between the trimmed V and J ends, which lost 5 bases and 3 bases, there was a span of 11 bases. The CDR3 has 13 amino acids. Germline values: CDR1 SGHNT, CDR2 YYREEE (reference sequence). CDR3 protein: CASRSRGDYGYTF. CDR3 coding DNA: TGTGCCAGCAGGTCCCGGGGGGACTATGGCTACACCTTC.

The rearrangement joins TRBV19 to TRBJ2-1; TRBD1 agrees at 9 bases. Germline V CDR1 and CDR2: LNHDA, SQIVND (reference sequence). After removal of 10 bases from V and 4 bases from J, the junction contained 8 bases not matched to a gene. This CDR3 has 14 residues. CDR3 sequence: CATTAGTGYNEQFF. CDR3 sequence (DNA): TGTGCCACTACCGCCGGGACAGGGTACAATGAGCAGTTCTTC.

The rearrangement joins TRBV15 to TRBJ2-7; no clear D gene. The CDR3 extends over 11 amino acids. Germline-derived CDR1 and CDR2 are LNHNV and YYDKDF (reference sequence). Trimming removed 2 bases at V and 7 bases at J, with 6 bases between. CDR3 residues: CATSRPGEQYF. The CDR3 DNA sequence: TGTGCCACCAGCAGACCCGGGGAGCAGTACTTC.

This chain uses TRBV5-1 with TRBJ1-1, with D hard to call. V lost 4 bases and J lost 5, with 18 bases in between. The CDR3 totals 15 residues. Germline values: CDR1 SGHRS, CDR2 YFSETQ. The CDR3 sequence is CASSPLQSPGTEAFF. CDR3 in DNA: TGCGCCAGCAGCCCACTACAGAGCCCGGGGACTGAAGCTTTCTTT.

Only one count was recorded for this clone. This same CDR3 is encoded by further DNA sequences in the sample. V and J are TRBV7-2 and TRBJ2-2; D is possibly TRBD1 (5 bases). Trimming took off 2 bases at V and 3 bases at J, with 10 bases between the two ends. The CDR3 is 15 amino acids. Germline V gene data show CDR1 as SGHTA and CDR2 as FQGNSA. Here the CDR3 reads CASSLRQGYTGELFF. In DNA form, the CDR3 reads TGTGCCAGCAGCTTACGGCAGGGATACACCGGGGAGCTGTTTTTT.

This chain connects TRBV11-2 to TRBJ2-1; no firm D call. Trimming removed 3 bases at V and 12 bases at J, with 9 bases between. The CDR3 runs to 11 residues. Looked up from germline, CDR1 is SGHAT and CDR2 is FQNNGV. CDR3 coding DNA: TGTGCCAGCAGCTTGTTGGTAGGGCAGTTCTTC. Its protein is CASSLLVGQFF.

Written as DNA, the CDR3 is TGTGCCATCAGTGACCCTTCCCGGGGGGCGGGTGATGAGCAGTTCTTC. The encoded protein is CAISDPSRGAGDEQFF. The genes are TRBV10-3 and TRBJ2-1; the D gene is possibly TRBD2 (7 bases). V was clipped by 3 bases and J by 8 bases, with 20 bases between them. CDR3 length equals 16 residues. CDR1 and CDR2 (germline): ENHRY, SYGVKD.

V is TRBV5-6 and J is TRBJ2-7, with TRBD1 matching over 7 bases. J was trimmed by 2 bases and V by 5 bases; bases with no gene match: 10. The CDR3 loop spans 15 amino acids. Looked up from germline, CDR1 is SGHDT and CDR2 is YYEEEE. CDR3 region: CASRLRRTGPYEQYF. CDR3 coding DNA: TGTGCCAGCAGGTTGCGTCGGACAGGACCCTACGAGCAGTACTTC.

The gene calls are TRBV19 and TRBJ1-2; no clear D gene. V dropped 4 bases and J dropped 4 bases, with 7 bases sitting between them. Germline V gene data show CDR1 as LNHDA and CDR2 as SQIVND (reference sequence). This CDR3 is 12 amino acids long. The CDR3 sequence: CASSNTLYGYTF. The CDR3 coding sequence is TGTGCCAGTAGTAACACCCTCTATGGCTACACCTTC.

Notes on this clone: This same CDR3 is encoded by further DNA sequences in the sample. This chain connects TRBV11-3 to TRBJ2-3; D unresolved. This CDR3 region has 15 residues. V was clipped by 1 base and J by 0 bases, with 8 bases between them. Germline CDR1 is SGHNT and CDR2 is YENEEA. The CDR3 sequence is CASSLGGESTDTQYF. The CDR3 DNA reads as TGTGCCAGCAGCTTAGGAGGAGAAAGCACAGATACGCAGTATTTT.

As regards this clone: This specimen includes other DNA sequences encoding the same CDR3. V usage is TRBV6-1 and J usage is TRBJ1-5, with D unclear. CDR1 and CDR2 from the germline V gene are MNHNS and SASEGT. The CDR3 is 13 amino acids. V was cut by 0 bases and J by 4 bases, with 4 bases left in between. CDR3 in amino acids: CASSEARNQPQHF. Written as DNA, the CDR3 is TGTGCCAGCAGTGAAGCTCGGAATCAGCCCCAGCATTTT.

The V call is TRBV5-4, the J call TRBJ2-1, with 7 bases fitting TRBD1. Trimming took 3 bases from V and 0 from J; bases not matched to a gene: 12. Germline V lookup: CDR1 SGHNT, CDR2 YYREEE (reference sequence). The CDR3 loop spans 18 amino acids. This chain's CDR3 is CASSYGEEGQSSYNEQFF. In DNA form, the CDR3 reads TGTGCCAGCAGCTACGGAGAAGAGGGACAGAGCTCCTACAATGAGCAGTTCTTC.

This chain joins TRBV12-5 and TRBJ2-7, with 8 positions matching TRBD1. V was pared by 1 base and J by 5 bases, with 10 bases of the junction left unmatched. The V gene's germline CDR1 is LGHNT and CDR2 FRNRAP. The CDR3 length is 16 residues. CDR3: CASGLDLPPDRDEQYF. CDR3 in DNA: TGTGCTAGTGGTTTGGACCTCCCACCGGACAGGGACGAGCAGTACTTC.

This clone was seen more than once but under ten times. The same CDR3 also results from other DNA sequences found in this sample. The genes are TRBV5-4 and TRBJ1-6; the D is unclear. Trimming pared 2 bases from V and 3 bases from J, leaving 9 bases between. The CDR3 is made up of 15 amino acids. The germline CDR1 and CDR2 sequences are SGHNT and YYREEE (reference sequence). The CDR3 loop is CASSLGRSYNSPLHF. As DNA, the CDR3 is TGTGCCAGCAGCTTAGGACGGAGCTATAATTCACCCCTCCACTTT.

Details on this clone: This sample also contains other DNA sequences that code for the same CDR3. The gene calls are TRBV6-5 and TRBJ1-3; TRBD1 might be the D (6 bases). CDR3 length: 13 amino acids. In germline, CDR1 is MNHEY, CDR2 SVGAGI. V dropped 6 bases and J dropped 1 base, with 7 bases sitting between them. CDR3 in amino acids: CASSTGSGNTIYF. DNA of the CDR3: TGTGCCAGCAGCACAGGGTCTGGAAACACCATATATTTT.

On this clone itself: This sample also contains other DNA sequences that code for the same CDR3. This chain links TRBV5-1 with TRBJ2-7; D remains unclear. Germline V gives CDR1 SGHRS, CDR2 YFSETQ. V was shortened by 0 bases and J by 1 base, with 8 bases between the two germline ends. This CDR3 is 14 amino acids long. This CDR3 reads CASSLGGISYEQYF. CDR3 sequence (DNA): TGCGCCAGCAGCTTGGGTGGCATTTCCTACGAGCAGTACTTC.

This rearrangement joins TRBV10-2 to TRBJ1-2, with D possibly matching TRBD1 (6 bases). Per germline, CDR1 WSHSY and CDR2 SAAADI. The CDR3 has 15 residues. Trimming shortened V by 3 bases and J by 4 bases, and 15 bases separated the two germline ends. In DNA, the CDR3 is TGCGCCAGCAGTGACGGGACACCGGGGGCCTATGGCTACACCTTC. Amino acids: CASSDGTPGAYGYTF.

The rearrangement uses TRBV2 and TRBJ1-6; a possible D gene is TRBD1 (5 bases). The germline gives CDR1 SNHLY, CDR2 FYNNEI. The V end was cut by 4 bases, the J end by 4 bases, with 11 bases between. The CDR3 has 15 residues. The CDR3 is CASSVEQAYNSPLHF. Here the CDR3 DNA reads TGTGCCAGCAGTGTGGAACAGGCTTATAATTCACCCCTCCACTTT.

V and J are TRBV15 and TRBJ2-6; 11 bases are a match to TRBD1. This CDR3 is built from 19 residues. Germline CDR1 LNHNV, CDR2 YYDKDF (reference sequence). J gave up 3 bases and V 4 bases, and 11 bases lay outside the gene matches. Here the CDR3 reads CATSNNSGTGGVGANVLTF. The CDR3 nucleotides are TGTGCCACCAGCAACAACTCCGGGACAGGGGGAGTTGGGGCCAACGTCCTGACTTTC.

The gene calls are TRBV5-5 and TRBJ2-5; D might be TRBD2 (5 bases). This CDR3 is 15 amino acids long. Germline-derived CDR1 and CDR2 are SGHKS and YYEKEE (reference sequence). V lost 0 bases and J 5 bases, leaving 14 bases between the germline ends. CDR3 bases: TGTGCCAGCAGCTTGGCCGTTGGGCCGGGGGAGACCCAGTACTTC. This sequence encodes CASSLAVGPGETQYF.

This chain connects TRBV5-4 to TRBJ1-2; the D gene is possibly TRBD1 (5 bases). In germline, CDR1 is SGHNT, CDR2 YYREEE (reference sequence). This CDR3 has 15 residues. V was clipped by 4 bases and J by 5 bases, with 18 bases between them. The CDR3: CASSEGRSVPYGYTF. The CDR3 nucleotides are TGTGCCAGCAGCGAGGGGCGGTCCGTACCTTATGGCTACACCTTC. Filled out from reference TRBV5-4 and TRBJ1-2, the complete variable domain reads ETGVTQSPTHLIKTRGQQVTLRCSSQSGHNTVSWYQQALGQGPQFIFQYYREEENGRGNFPPRFSGLQFPNYSSELNVNALELDDSALYLCASSEGRSVPYGYTFGSGTRLTVV.

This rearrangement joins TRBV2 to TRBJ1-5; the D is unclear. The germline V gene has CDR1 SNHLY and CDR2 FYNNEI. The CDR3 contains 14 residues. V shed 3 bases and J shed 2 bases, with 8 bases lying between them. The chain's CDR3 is CASSEEHGNQPQHF. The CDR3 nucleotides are TGTGCCAGCAGTGAGGAGCATGGCAATCAGCCCCAGCATTTT.

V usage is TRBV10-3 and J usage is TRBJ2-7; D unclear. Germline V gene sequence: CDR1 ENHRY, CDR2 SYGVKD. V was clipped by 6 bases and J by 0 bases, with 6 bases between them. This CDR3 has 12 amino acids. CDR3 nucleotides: TGTGCCATCAGAAACACCTCCTACGAGCAGTACTTC. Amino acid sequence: CAIRNTSYEQYF.

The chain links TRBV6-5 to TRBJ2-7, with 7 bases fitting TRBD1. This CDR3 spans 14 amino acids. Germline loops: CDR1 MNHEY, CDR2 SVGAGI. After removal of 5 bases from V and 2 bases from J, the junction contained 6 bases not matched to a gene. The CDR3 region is CASSPYGQAYEQYF. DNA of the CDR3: TGTGCCAGCAGTCCATACGGACAGGCCTACGAGCAGTACTTC.